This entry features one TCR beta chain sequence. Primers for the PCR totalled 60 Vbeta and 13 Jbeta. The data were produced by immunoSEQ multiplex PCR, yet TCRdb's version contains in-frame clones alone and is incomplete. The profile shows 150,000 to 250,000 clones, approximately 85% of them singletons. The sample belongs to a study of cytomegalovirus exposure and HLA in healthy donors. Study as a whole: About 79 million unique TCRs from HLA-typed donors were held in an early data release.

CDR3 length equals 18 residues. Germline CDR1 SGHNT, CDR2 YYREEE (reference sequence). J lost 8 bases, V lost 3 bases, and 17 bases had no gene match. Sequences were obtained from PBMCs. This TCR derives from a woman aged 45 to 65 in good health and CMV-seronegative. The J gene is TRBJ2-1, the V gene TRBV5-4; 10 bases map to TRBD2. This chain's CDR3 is CASSSRASGSSPFYEQFF. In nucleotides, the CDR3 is TGTGCCAGCAGCTCCCGGGCTAGCGGGAGTTCACCCTTCTATGAGCAGTTCTTC.